This TCR beta chain was retrieved from a study of CD8+ T cells in alopecia areata (dated by TCRdb to 2016 to 2018). Turning to the overall study: Treated patients were enrolled in an open-label pilot trial of oral tofacitinib, 5 to 10 mg twice daily, for moderate-to-severe alopecia areata. Tofacitinib was given for 6 to 18 months, followed by 6 months of follow-up off drug to assess delayed response and recurrence. The study used high-throughput TCRbeta sequencing to examine T cell clonal expansion in alopecia areata, in both the C3H/HeJ mouse model and human patients. Scalp tissue and sorted CD4+ and CD8+ peripheral blood T cells from patchy and totalis/universalis alopecia areata patients and from healthy controls were covered by human TCRbeta sequencing. Biopsies were taken from tofacitinib-treated patients at baseline and at 4 and 24 weeks of treatment, and a later scalp biopsy was taken in several of the tofacitinib-treated patients. Clonality in the scalp was compared among normal scalp (n=4), patchy alopecia areata scalp (n=8), and alopecia totalis/universalis scalp (n=8). The RNA source kit depended on sample type: the PAXgene miRNA kit for fixed scalp, the miRNeasy kit for PBMCs, and the RNeasy kit for mouse skin. TCRbeta CDR3 regions were amplified by immunoSEQ multiplex PCR using 35 Vbeta forward and 13 Jbeta reverse primers. The study at large found these results: Resident alphabeta T cells in normal human skin are also sequenced, complicating scalp TCR repertoire analysis, unlike mouse skin dominated by gammadelta T cells. Lesional scalp, especially in alopecia totalis/universalis, showed higher clonality and more expanded CD8+ clones than normal scalp, suggesting antigenic drive. Shared TCR sequences between patients were less evident than in mice, which may be partly attributable to HLA diversity in the patient population.

This clone appeared once. What this receptor recognizes is not known. No much larger clone is present one base from it, and per-base qualities are unavailable. The cysteine opens and the phenylalanine closes a CDR3 of 11 amino acids. Only the CDR3 DNA stays, 33 bases, in frame from base 1. CDR1 and CDR2 were assigned from the germline V gene as LGHNA and YNFKEQ. V was cut back by 0 bases and J by 7 bases, leaving a gap of 1 base between them. The time point label for this specimen denotes: baseline before oral tofacitinib. Peripheral blood and lesional scalp punch biopsies were obtained from patients with alopecia areata. After PBMCs were isolated by density centrifugation and stained for CD3, CD4 and CD8, a FACSAria was used to sort CD4+ and CD8+ T cells. Libraries came from the immunoSEQ multiplex PCR assay. RNA was extracted from all samples and reverse transcribed into cDNA as template for TCR sequencing. SuperScript III was used for first-strand cDNA synthesis, primed with a 2:1 mix of oligo-dT and random hexamers. Amplification bias was assessed with a synthetic immune receptor repertoire, and residual bias was removed computationally. In the source study's methods: Raw reads were preprocessed to remove errors, and CDR3 was defined according to IMGT conventions as the region from the conserved cysteine to phenylalanine. Clonality was computed by normalizing Shannon entropy by log2 of the number of productive unique TCRs and subtracting the result from 1. Scalp TCRbeta sequences were cross-referenced with sorted blood CD4 and CD8 repertoires so that the CD4 or CD8 identity of scalp clones could be inferred. TCRdb limited this immuneACCESS table to in-frame rearrangements with V and J called. A share of clones is missing; checked studies link under half to unresolved V genes, and the rest is unexplained. Clone size and the V and J calls come from that table; the DNA yielded D and trimming. The sample table shows 45,000 to 70,000 clones, and 96% are seen once. The top ten hold roughly 26% of the sample.

The chain was built from TRBV4-2 and TRBJ2-1; no confident D gene assignment can be made. The TCR was taken from a human donor with alopecia areata. This specimen was CD8+ T cells sorted from blood, taken at week 0. The CDR3 sequence is CASSQENEQFF. DNA sequence: TGTGCCAGCAGCCAAGAAAATGAGCAGTTCTTC.